These 31 T cell receptor beta chains were sequenced from one sample in a study of shared clonotypes between healthy human individuals. Here immunoSEQ multiplex PCR was the method, and the copy in TCRdb shows in-frame clones only, minus some. The sample carries 1.5 million to 1.9 million clones, 95% to 99% recorded once. The sequencing input was naive CD4+ T cells sorted from blood. Documented subset: CD45RA+ positively selected. The receptors were sampled from a man aged 25-45 years in good health.

This clone showed up just once. Mismatch with germline at one junction end may stem from a read error. The chain carries TRBV28 and TRBJ2-7; 8 positions agree with TRBD1. Germline-derived CDR1 and CDR2 are MDHEN and SYDVKM. The CDR3 has 12 amino acids. The CDR3 loop is CASSLPPGQADF. Written as DNA, the CDR3 is TGTGCCAGCAGTTTACCCCCGGGACAGGCGGACTTC.

V gene TRBV7-2 combines with J gene TRBJ1-2, with D possibly matching TRBD1 (6 bases). Germline V gives CDR1 SGHTA, CDR2 FQGNSA. V lost 5 bases and J 3 bases, leaving 16 bases between the germline ends. The CDR3 is 15 residues long. This chain's CDR3 is CASSPYDRWDYGYTF. The CDR3 coding sequence is TGTGCCAGCAGCCCTTACGACAGGTGGGACTATGGCTACACCTTC. Using reference TRBV7-2 and TRBJ1-2 for the parts outside the CDR3, the full variable domain is GAGVSQSPSNKVTEKGKDVELRCDPISGHTALYWYRQSLGQGLEFLIYFQGNSAPDKSGLPSDRFSAERTGGSVSTLTIQRTQQEDSAVYLCASSPYDRWDYGYTFGSGTRLTVV.

V gene TRBV7-2 combines with J gene TRBJ2-1; TRBD1 agrees at 7 bases. CDR3 length equals 13 residues. From germline, CDR1 is SGHTA and CDR2 FQGNSA. The ends lost 1 base at V and 15 bases at J; junction bases unmatched: 9. CDR3 bases: TGTGCCAGCAGCTTAGATCGAGAGACAGGGTGGTTCTTC. This codes for CASSLDRETGWFF.

This CDR3 reads CSVTGDRVSGANVLTF. The CDR3 DNA is TGCAGCGTTACCGGGGACAGGGTCTCTGGGGCCAACGTCCTGACTTTC. The V gene is TRBV29-1, the J gene TRBJ2-6, with 9 bases aligning to TRBD1. This CDR3 comprises 16 residues. V lost 5 bases to trimming and J lost 0 bases; unmatched junction nucleotides: 5. CDR1 is SQVTM, CDR2 ANQGSEA, per germline.

This chain uses TRBV6-5 with TRBJ2-7; TRBD1 might be the D (5 bases). Germline CDR1 MNHEY, CDR2 SVGAGI. V was cut by 4 bases and J by 3 bases, with 16 bases left in between. The CDR3 loop spans 15 amino acids. The CDR3 DNA follows: TGTGCCAGCAGTTTTTTGACAGCCACTGGCTACGAGCAGTACTTC. Residues: CASSFLTATGYEQYF.

This sequence joins TRBV5-4 and TRBJ2-3; possibly TRBD1 for D (6 bases). The CDR3 loop spans 14 amino acids. V was shortened by 0 bases and J by 3 bases, with 8 bases between the two germline ends. The germline V gene has CDR1 SGHNT and CDR2 YYREEE (reference sequence). CDR3 DNA sequence: TGTGCCAGCAGCTTGGGACAGGCTACAGATACGCAGTATTTT. The encoded protein is CASSLGQATDTQYF.

This clone was detected once. The rearrangement links TRBV2 to TRBJ1-4; TRBD1 aligns across 7 bases. Germline V gene data show CDR1 as SNHLY and CDR2 as FYNNEI. The CDR3 loop spans 16 amino acids. The V and J ends lost 5 bases and 3 bases, in that order; junction bases with no gene match: 9. Written as DNA, the CDR3 is TGTGCCAGCAGTCGACAGGGCTGGTTGGCTAATGAAAAACTGTTTTTT. It specifies CASSRQGWLANEKLFF.

The J gene is TRBJ2-6, the V gene TRBV7-9; 9 bases agree with TRBD2. CDR1 and CDR2 (germline): SEHNR, FQNEAQ (reference sequence). The CDR3 length is 18 residues. The J segment lost 0 bases and the V segment lost 2 bases, leaving 5 bases of the junction unmatched. CDR3 nucleotide sequence: TGTGCCAGCAGCTTACGACTAGCGGTCCGCTCTGGGGCCAACGTCCTGACTTTC. It specifies CASSLRLAVRSGANVLTF.

This clone has only one observation. The chain recombines TRBV19 with TRBJ1-2; D is possibly TRBD1 (5 bases). CDR3 length: 15 amino acids. V was shortened by 3 bases and J by 2 bases, with 13 bases between the two germline ends. Per the germline V gene, CDR1 is LNHDA and CDR2 is SQIVND (reference sequence). CDR3 nucleotide sequence: TGTGCCAGTAGTATCGGTGTCCCAGGGAACTATGGCTACACCTTC. It specifies CASSIGVPGNYGYTF.

The chain couples TRBV30 to TRBJ1-4, with D unclear. CDR3 size: 17 residues. V gave up 3 bases and J gave up 6 bases, with 23 bases separating them. Germline CDR1 reads GTSNPN; CDR2 reads SVGIG (reference sequence). DNA for the CDR3: TGTGCCTGGAGCCCAAATGCCTTCTTGGCAGGATATGAAAAACTGTTTTTT. This sequence encodes CAWSPNAFLAGYEKLFF. Based on the CDR3 plus reference TRBV30 and TRBJ1-4, the full variable domain is SQTIHQWPATLVQPVGSPLSLECTVEGTSNPNLYWYRQAAGRGLQLLFYSVGIGQISSEVPQNLSASRPQDRQFILSSKKLLLSDSGFYLCAWSPNAFLAGYEKLFFGSGTQLSVL.

This clone is a singleton in its sample. This rearrangement joins TRBV18 to TRBJ2-1; D not resolved. CDR1 is KGHSH and CDR2 is LQKENI in the germline V gene. Trimming took off 5 bases at V and 5 bases at J, with 10 bases between the two ends. The CDR3 length is 13 residues. CDR3 coding DNA: TGTGCCAGCTCATCCGACATCAACAATGAGCAGTTCTTC. Protein product: CASSSDINNEQFF.

This clone was counted once. The chain has TRBV6-4 and TRBJ2-1, with D tentatively TRBD2 (5 bases). The CDR3 contains 15 residues. The V end lost 3 bases, the J end lost 6 bases, and 15 bases lay between the germline ends. CDR1 and CDR2 from the germline V gene are MRHNA and SNTAGT. The CDR3 loop is CASSDLIASRNEQFF. In DNA form, the CDR3 reads TGTGCCAGCAGTGATCTAATAGCGTCCCGCAATGAGCAGTTCTTC.

The rearrangement uses TRBV5-1 and TRBJ1-2; 8 nucleotides line up with TRBD1. The CDR3 loop spans 14 amino acids. V was pared by 5 bases and J by 2 bases, with 5 bases of the junction left unmatched. The germline V gene encodes CDR1 SGHRS and CDR2 YFSETQ. The DNA for the CDR3 is TGCGCCAGCAGAGGACAGGGAACCAACTATGGCTACACCTTC. Translating gives CASRGQGTNYGYTF.

This rearrangement joins TRBV28 to TRBJ1-2; 9 nucleotides agree with TRBD1. V shed 6 bases, J shed 8 bases, and the junction held 13 bases outside the gene matches. The CDR3 is 15 amino acids. The germline V gene has CDR1 MDHEN and CDR2 SYDVKM. The chain's CDR3 is CASRTRSGTGKGYTF. The CDR3, as DNA: TGTGCCAGCAGAACAAGATCCGGGACAGGGAAAGGCTACACCTTC.

The chain recombines TRBV5-1 with TRBJ1-1; possible D gene TRBD1, 5 bases. Trimming pared 6 bases from V and 3 bases from J, leaving 15 bases between. This CDR3 has 14 residues. CDR1 is SGHRS, CDR2 YFSETQ, per germline. CDR3: CASNRVGDDTEAFF. Written as DNA, the CDR3 is TGCGCCAGCAACCGGGTGGGGGACGACACTGAAGCTTTCTTT.

The rearrangement uses TRBV2 and TRBJ2-1; 9 nucleotides agree with TRBD1. Germline assignment: CDR1 SNHLY and CDR2 FYNNEI. The CDR3 is 15 residues long. V was clipped by 7 bases and J by 1 base; unmatched bases: 5. In nucleotides, the CDR3 is TGTGCCAGCAACCGGGACAGGGCTTCCTACAATGAGCAGTTCTTC. Its translation: CASNRDRASYNEQFF.

The rearrangement links TRBV5-1 to TRBJ2-2, with TRBD2 as a possible D gene (5 bases). The CDR3 has 14 amino acids. Looked up from germline, CDR1 is SGHRS and CDR2 is YFSETQ. With 2 bases removed from V and 1 base from J, the gap between germline ends came to 6 bases. CDR3 in amino acids: CASSFGMNTGELFF. The CDR3, as DNA: TGCGCCAGCAGCTTCGGGATGAACACCGGGGAGCTGTTTTTT.

The chain employs TRBV18 and TRBJ2-1; tentatively, D is TRBD1 (6 bases). CDR3 length: 20 residues. The germline gives CDR1 KGHSH, CDR2 LQKENI. Trimming removed 2 bases from V and 7 bases from J, with 30 bases in between. Here the CDR3 DNA reads TGTGCCAGCTCACCATCCGGAGCGCTAGCTATAGGGGGATCTACTAATGAGCAGTTCTTC. This translates into CASSPSGALAIGGSTNEQFF.

This chain joins TRBV2 and TRBJ2-1, with D tentatively TRBD1 (5 bases). Looked up from germline, CDR1 is SNHLY and CDR2 is FYNNEI. The V gene lost 7 bases and the J gene lost 9 bases, with 16 bases spanning the gap. This CDR3 region has 13 residues. The CDR3 bases are TGTGCCAGCACTCCCCTGGGGCTCTTTGAGCAGTTCTTC. As protein: CASTPLGLFEQFF.

The chain is built from TRBV7-3 and TRBJ2-2; D might be TRBD1 or TRBD2, each matching 6 bases. Germline V lookup: CDR1 SGHTA, CDR2 FQGTGA. CDR3 length: 16 amino acids. Trimming shortened V by 2 bases and J by 6 bases, and 16 bases separated the two germline ends. CDR3 in amino acids: CASSLLQGGDPGELFF. The CDR3 nucleotides are TGTGCCAGCAGCTTATTACAGGGAGGTGACCCCGGGGAGCTGTTTTTT.

V and J are TRBV5-6 and TRBJ1-4, with TRBD1 identical over 10 bases. Looked up from germline, CDR1 is SGHDT and CDR2 is YYEEEE. This CDR3 spans 17 amino acids. V trimming: 4 bases; J trimming: 6 bases; junction bases outside the gene matches: 12. Here the CDR3 reads CASSVISMGQGHEKLFF. The CDR3 DNA follows: TGTGCCAGCAGCGTAATTTCGATGGGACAGGGGCATGAAAAACTGTTTTTT.

The V and J genes are TRBV28 and TRBJ2-7; D is undetermined. CDR1 MDHEN and CDR2 SYDVKM come from the germline V gene. Trimming took off 6 bases at V and 2 bases at J, with 5 bases between the two ends. CDR3 length: 11 amino acids. In DNA form, the CDR3 reads TGTGCCAGCAGAACCCCCTACGAGCAGTACTTC. Protein: CASRTPYEQYF. Combining the CDR3 with reference TRBV28 and TRBJ2-7 gives the whole variable domain DVKVTQSSRYLVKRTGEKVFLECVQDMDHENMFWYRQDPGLGLRLIYFSYDVKMKEKGDIPEGYSVSREKKERFSLILESASTNQTSMYLCASRTPYEQYFGPGTRLTVT.

As to this clone: This sample also contains other DNA sequences that code for the same CDR3. The J gene is TRBJ2-7, the V gene TRBV18; D may be TRBD1 (5 bases). Trimming cost V 2 bases and J 2 bases, with 7 bases left between them. In germline, CDR1 is KGHSH, CDR2 LQKENI. The length of the CDR3 is 13 residues. As DNA, the CDR3 is TGTGCCAGCTCACCAGGGGCTGCCTACGAGCAGTACTTC. Encoded protein: CASSPGAAYEQYF.

The rearrangement uses TRBV28 and TRBJ1-1; TRBD1 matches 9 bases. With 5 bases clipped from V and 6 bases from J, the junction kept 10 bases outside the gene matches. The germline gives CDR1 MDHEN, CDR2 SYDVKM. The CDR3 has 15 amino acids. The CDR3 nucleotides are TGTGCCAGCAGTCTACCGACAGGGGGGGCCCCTGAAGCTTTCTTT. This gives the protein CASSLPTGGAPEAFF.

In DNA, the CDR3 is TGTGCCAGCAGTAAACTAGCGGGAGGACTAGAGACCCAGTACTTC. It encodes CASSKLAGGLETQYF. V is TRBV6-1 and J is TRBJ2-5; 12 bases fit TRBD2. The CDR3 has 15 amino acids. The germline gives CDR1 MNHNS, CDR2 SASEGT. The V segment lost 5 bases and the J segment 4 bases; nucleotides outside the gene matches: 5.

The chain couples TRBV7-7 to TRBJ2-4; D is unresolved. Germline CDR1 and CDR2: SSHAT and FNYEAQ (reference sequence). Trimming shortened V by 5 bases and J by 3 bases, and 11 bases separated the two germline ends. The CDR3 is made up of 14 amino acids. The CDR3 nucleotides are TGTGCCAGCAGCCCCTCCATTGGCAAAAACATTCAGTACTTC. This sequence encodes CASSPSIGKNIQYF.

This chain uses TRBV11-2 with TRBJ2-5, with a tentative D call TRBD1 (5 bases). This CDR3 region has 13 residues. Germline V gene lookup returns CDR1 SGHAT and CDR2 FQNNGV. Deletions cut 2 bases from V and 4 bases from J, with 8 bases between. CDR3 DNA: TGTGCCAGCAGCTTACAGGGTATAGAGACCCAGTACTTC. Residues: CASSLQGIETQYF.

V and J are TRBV15 and TRBJ1-2; D remains ambiguous. This CDR3 has 14 residues. Germline CDR1 LNHNV, CDR2 YYDKDF (reference sequence). Trimming removed 0 bases at V and 8 bases at J, with 13 bases between. The CDR3 sequence: CATSRDRVPGGYTF. DNA for the CDR3: TGTGCCACCAGCAGAGATCGGGTACCAGGAGGCTACACCTTC.

The chain is built from TRBV6-1 and TRBJ2-7, with 10 positions matching TRBD1. The CDR3 has 15 residues. CDR1 is MNHNS, CDR2 SASEGT, per germline. V was pared by 8 bases and J by 0 bases, with 7 bases of the junction left unmatched. CDR3 amino acids: CASRGRTGGSYEQYF. The CDR3 DNA reads TGTGCCAGCCGTGGAAGGACAGGGGGCTCCTACGAGCAGTACTTC.

The chain employs TRBV5-4 and TRBJ1-2; tentative D call: TRBD1 (6 bases). V gave up 0 bases and J gave up 2 bases, with 14 bases separating them. The V gene's germline CDR1 is SGHNT and CDR2 YYREEE (reference sequence). The CDR3 runs to 16 residues. The CDR3 is CASSLAGAEVNYGYTF. CDR3 in DNA: TGTGCCAGCAGCTTGGCAGGGGCGGAGGTGAACTATGGCTACACCTTC.

This chain uses TRBV7-3 with TRBJ2-7; D remains ambiguous. The germline V and J ends were trimmed by 1 base and 3 bases, with 19 bases remaining between them. The CDR3 runs to 17 residues. The germline gives CDR1 SGHTA, CDR2 FQGTGA. The CDR3 DNA follows: TGTGCCAGCAGCTTAATAACCGGACCAACATTGGGCTACGAGCAGTACTTC. It is translated as CASSLITGPTLGYEQYF.